This T cell receptor beta chain was captured by sequencing in a study of T cells in Graves' hyperthyroidism and ophthalmopathy. Study summary: Before treatment of any kind, peripheral blood was taken at initial diagnosis.

Trimming pared 5 bases from V and 5 bases from J, leaving 11 bases between. The CDR3 covers 13 residues. CDR1 is LNHDA and CDR2 is SQIVND in the germline V gene (reference sequence). TCR beta CDR3 sequences were amplified from RNA transcripts. The HTBI set primed first-round TCR CDR3 RT-PCR. TCRdb reprocessed the multiplex PCR reads with MiXCR, giving one entry per CDR3 protein. Of around 200,000 distinct CDR3 sequences listed, 17% are singletons. This clonotype has a count of ten or more. The specimen was blood. The clonotype comes from a woman aged 45 to 65 with Graves' hyperthyroidism. The chain uses TRBV19 and TRBJ2-3; D is unresolved. CDR3 bases: TGTGCCAGTAGTGGCCTAATTAGAGATACGCAGTATTTT. Encoded protein: CASSGLIRDTQYF. The full variable domain, completed using reference TRBV19 and TRBJ2-3, is DGGITQSPKYLFRKEGQNVTLSCEQNLNHDAMYWYRQDPGQGLRLIYYSQIVNDFQKGDIAEGYSVSREKKESFPLTVTSAQKNPTAFYLCASSGLIRDTQYFGPGTRLTVL.